Listed below are T cell receptor beta chains from one sample, sequenced in a study of blood T cells in healthy people across ages. MiXCR, applied by TCRdb to the 5' RACE reads, yields one record per CDR3 protein. The data show approximately 680,000 distinct CDR3 sequences, 32% seen once. The sequenced sample consisted of blood. These receptors were taken from a woman of 80 years or more in good health. The CDR3 runs from the conserved cysteine through the conserved F or W. D genes are given only for firm matches. The size entry is marked missing in some rows and otherwise reads once, few, many or a size class.

v_call,clone_size,d_call,cdr3_length,j_call,cdr3_aa,cdr3_nt
TRBV29-1,.,.,15,TRBJ2-4,CSVVSGVVAKNIQYF,TGCAGCGTTGTGTCAGGGGTGGTTGCCAAAAACATTCAGTACTTC
TRBV10-3,many,TRBD1,14,TRBJ2-5,CAISETGTGGAQYF,TGTGCCATCAGTGAAACCGGGACAGGGGGTGCCCAGTACTTC
TRBV25-1,.,.,17,TRBJ2-1,CASSQDVWTTWDNEQFF,TGTGCCAGCAGCCAAGATGTTTGGACTACGTGGGACAATGAGCAGTTCTTC
TRBV19,few,.,15,TRBJ1-1,CASSIGGALNTEAFF,TGTGCCAGTAGTATAGGCGGGGCTTTGAACACTGAAGCTTTCTTT
TRBV29-1,many,TRBD2,13,TRBJ2-1,CSFTSGGAAEQFF,TGCAGCTTTACTAGCGGGGGGGCAGCTGAGCAGTTCTTC
TRBV7-2,many,TRBD1,19,TRBJ1-6,CASSLAATTGGRRNSPLHF,TGTGCCAGCAGCTTAGCTGCCACGACAGGGGGCCGGAGGAATTCACCCCTCCACTTT
TRBV2,many,.,15,TRBJ2-1,CASSEAPGTGNEQFF,TGTGCCAGCAGTGAAGCTCCCGGGACCGGGAATGAGCAGTTCTTC
TRBV7-2,many,.,14,TRBJ2-1,CASSPNYRVGGQFF,TGTGCCAGCAGCCCGAACTATAGGGTCGGGGGGCAGTTCTTC
TRBV20-1,once,TRBD2,13,TRBJ2-1,CSAPTSGGNEQFF,TGCAGTGCCCCGACTAGCGGGGGCAATGAGCAGTTCTTC
TRBV7-9,.,TRBD1,14,TRBJ2-1,CASSSLTGTDEQFF,TGTGCCAGCAGCTCCCTGACAGGGACGGATGAGCAGTTCTTC
TRBV5-1,few,.,14,TRBJ2-2,CASSLAEVTGELFF,TGCGCCAGCAGCTTGGCCGAGGTTACCGGGGAGCTGTTTTTT
TRBV5-1,many,.,14,TRBJ2-3,CASSLSLASDTQYF,TGCGCCAGCAGCTTGAGTCTAGCTTCAGATACGCAGTATTTT
TRBV3-1,.,.,15,TRBJ2-7,CASSQDAGDSYEQYF,TGTGCCAGCAGCCAAGATGCAGGCGATTCGTACGAGCAGTACTTC
TRBV10-2,.,.,15,TRBJ1-3,CASSTGFNSGNTIYF,TGCGCCAGCTCTACAGGGTTCAACTCTGGAAACACCATATATTTT
TRBV4-2,.,TRBD2,20,TRBJ2-7,CAAATGLAGTLLSSYNEQYF,TGTGCAGCAGCCACGGGACTAGCGGGGACTCTTCTAAGCTCCTACAATGAGCAGTACTTC
TRBV12-3/TRBV12-4,once,.,12,TRBJ1-3,CASSLTGNTVYF,TGTGCCAGCAGTTTAACGGGAAACACCGTATATTTT
TRBV5-1,few,TRBD1,15,TRBJ1-6,CASSRRDSYNSPLHF,TGCGCCAGCAGCCGACGGGACAGCTATAATTCACCCCTCCACTTT
TRBV20-1,.,.,16,TRBJ1-2,CSASAQVMTENYGYTF,TGCAGTGCTAGCGCCCAAGTAATGACAGAAAACTATGGCTACACCTTC
TRBV7-9,.,.,14,TRBJ1-1,CASSFLDRNPEAFF,TGTGCCAGCAGCTTCCTCGACAGGAACCCTGAAGCTTTCTTT
TRBV3-1,few,.,16,TRBJ1-1,CASSQLATVMNTEAFF,TGTGCCAGCAGCCAATTAGCAACAGTTATGAACACTGAAGCTTTCTTT
TRBV5-5,many,.,16,TRBJ2-3,CASSLTGTADTDTQYF,TGTGCCAGCAGCTTGACAGGGACCGCTGACACAGATACGCAGTATTTT